The 5 T cell receptor beta chains below were found in one sample sequenced in a study of blood T cell repertoires in COVID-19. Produced via immunoSEQ multiplex PCR; TCRdb's table is partial and in-frame only. The sample yields 200,000 to 300,000 clones, roughly 83% seen once. What was sequenced was peripheral blood. The receptors were gathered from a woman older than 75 with COVID-19, enrolled during active disease.

The CDR3 protein is CASSSVMMLYYNEQFF. For the CDR3, the DNA is TGTGCCAGCAGCTCAGTGATGATGTTATATTACAATGAGCAGTTCTTC. The gene calls are TRBV11-2 and TRBJ2-1; no reliable D call. The CDR3 sequence is 16 residues long. Germline values: CDR1 SGHAT, CDR2 FQNNGV. V dropped 4 bases and J dropped 4 bases, with 17 bases sitting between them.

The DNA for the CDR3 is TGTGCCAGCAGTGACAAGGTTCATAGGTATACGGGACAGCCCCCAGCTAACTATGGCTACACCTTC. Residues: CASSDKVHRYTGQPPANYGYTF. The chain has TRBV6-4 and TRBJ1-2, with 7 bases fitting TRBD1. The CDR3 extends over 22 amino acids. The germline CDR1 and CDR2 sequences are MRHNA and SNTAGT. The ends lost 2 bases at V and 0 bases at J; junction bases unmatched: 24.

V usage is TRBV28 and J usage is TRBJ1-2; D not certain. The germline gives CDR1 MDHEN, CDR2 SYDVKM. The CDR3 runs to 12 residues. V was trimmed by 11 bases and J by 3 bases, leaving 13 bases between them. The CDR3 nucleotides are TGTGCCTACAGAAACACGGACTATGGCTACACCTTC. Residues: CAYRNTDYGYTF.

This clone came up a few times. The chain couples TRBV6-5 to TRBJ1-2, with 8 nucleotides matching TRBD1. CDR3 length: 15 residues. Per the germline V gene, CDR1 is MNHEY and CDR2 is SVGAGI. V lost 5 bases and J lost 3; bases outside the gene matches: 8. In nucleotides, the CDR3 is TGTGCCAGCAGTAACGGGGACAGGAACTACTATGGCTACACCTTC. Amino acid sequence: CASSNGDRNYYGYTF.

J is TRBJ1-1 and V is TRBV11-2; D not resolved. The germline V gene encodes CDR1 SGHAT and CDR2 FQNNGV. V lost 3 bases and J lost 2, with 4 bases in between. The CDR3 spans 12 residues. For the CDR3, the DNA is TGTGCCAGCAGCTTCTTTAACACTGAAGCTTTCTTT. Translated: CASSFFNTEAFF.